These T cell receptor beta chains were read from a single sample in a study of response to subunit inactivated influenza vaccine. In TCRdb, the RT-PCR reads were re-called with MiXCR into one record per CDR3 protein. The data hold under 200,000 distinct CDR3 sequences, with less than 15% observed a single time. This sample also belongs to another study, concerning T cells expressing NK-cell markers.

The sample consisted of CD8+ T cells sorted from PBMCs, taken 11 to 12 days after vaccination. The receptors stem from a man aged 50 to 60 who received an inactivated influenza vaccine. The CDR3 runs from the conserved cysteine through the conserved F or W. A D gene is named only where the DNA matches it firmly. Expanded clones are given a class, and other clones once, few, many or no size at all.

D gene,V gene,clone size,J gene,CDR3 DNA,CDR3 protein
NA,TRBV7-6,NA,TRBJ2-7,TGTGCCAGCAGCCCGTCTTACGCGGGCGAGCAGTACTTC,CASSPSYAGEQYF
NA,TRBV20-1,NA,TRBJ1-1,TGCAGTGCTAGAGGCTCATTTCAGGCCGACAGTGAAGCTTTCTTT,CSARGSFQADSEAFF
NA,TRBV15,few,TRBJ1-6,TGTGCCACCAGCGGTGGGGGCGTTTCGCCCCTCCACTTT,CATSGGGVSPLHF
TRBD1,TRBV18,few,TRBJ1-4,TGTGCCAGCTCACCAAAGGACAGGAGATCTAATGAAAAACTGTTTTTT,CASSPKDRRSNEKLFF
TRBD1,TRBV7-9,NA,TRBJ2-3,TGTGCCAGCAGCTTCCCGACAGGGAAGGCGAGCACAGATACGCAGTATTTT,CASSFPTGKASTDTQYF
TRBD1,TRBV7-9,NA,TRBJ1-2,TGTGCCAGCAGCCAAGGGACAGTTTACTATGGCTACACCTTC,CASSQGTVYYGYTF
NA,TRBV7-9,many,TRBJ1-2,TGTGCCAGCAGCTTGGGCAATCAGCACGGCTATTATGGCTACACCTTC,CASSLGNQHGYYGYTF
NA,TRBV6-1,few,TRBJ2-7,TGTGCCAGCAGGGAATTCTACGAGCAGTACTTC,CASREFYEQYF
NA,TRBV3-1,NA,TRBJ2-6,TGTGGAAGACGGAAGAGCTCTGGGGCCAACGTCCTGACTTTC,CGRRKSSGANVLTF
TRBD2,TRBV10-2,NA,TRBJ2-2,TGCGCCAGCAGTGAGACTAGCGGGGCCTCCACCGGGGAGCTGTTTTTT,CASSETSGASTGELFF
NA,TRBV27,few,TRBJ2-5,TGTGCCAGCAGTTTATCGGCGCTCGGTGGGTCAGGGGCCAAGTACCAAGAGACCCAGTACTTC,CASSLSALGGSGAKYQETQYF
NA,TRBV6-5,NA,TRBJ2-2,TGTGCCAGCAGTTACACACCCAACAGGGTCGGGGAGCTGTTTTTT,CASSYTPNRVGELFF
NA,TRBV12-3/TRBV12-4,few,TRBJ2-5,TGTGCCAGCAGTTTAACCGGGGTGGGGGAGACCCAGTACTTC,CASSLTGVGETQYF
TRBD1,TRBV5-1,NA,TRBJ1-2,TGCGCCAGCAGCTTGGGACAGGGTGTCGATGGCTACACCTTC,CASSLGQGVDGYTF
NA,TRBV7-9,few,TRBJ2-1,TGTGCCAGCAGCTTAGCGGACCTAAATGAGCAGTTCTTC,CASSLADLNEQFF
TRBD2,TRBV4-2,NA,TRBJ2-7,TGTGCCAGCAGCCAAGAAGGTACTAGCGGGGGGCTCGAGCAGTACTTC,CASSQEGTSGGLEQYF
TRBD2,TRBV6-2/TRBV6-3,few,TRBJ2-3,TGTGCCAGCAGTCGCTTGGGGCGGGAGGGCACAGATACGCAGTATTTT,CASSRLGREGTDTQYF
NA,TRBV5-1,NA,TRBJ1-1,TGCGCCAGCAGCTTGGAGGGACGGGGGGCCCTCGTGAACACTGAAGCTTTCTTT,CASSLEGRGALVNTEAFF
TRBD1,TRBV29-1,few,TRBJ1-2,TGCAGCGTTGCTACAGGGGTTAACTATGGCTACACCTTC,CSVATGVNYGYTF
TRBD1,TRBV7-9,many,TRBJ2-2,TGTGCCAGCAGCTCCCTGGATCAGGGGGCTTACACCGGGGAGCTGTTTTTT,CASSSLDQGAYTGELFF
NA,TRBV6-2/TRBV6-3,NA,TRBJ2-7,TGTGCCAGCAGTTACCGTTTGGAGAACTACGAGCAGTACTTC,CASSYRLENYEQYF
TRBD2,TRBV7-8,few,TRBJ2-7,TGTGCCAGCAGCTTCGGGACTAGCTTGTACGAGCAGTACTTC,CASSFGTSLYEQYF
TRBD1,TRBV14,NA,TRBJ2-7,TGTGCCAGCAGCCAAGGGGACAGGGAAGGAACCTACGAGCAGTACTTC,CASSQGDREGTYEQYF
TRBD2,TRBV25-1,few,TRBJ2-5,TGTGCCAGCAGTGAATGGTGGGAGGGGATAGAGACCCAGTACTTC,CASSEWWEGIETQYF
NA,TRBV9,few,TRBJ2-3,TGTGCCAGCAGCGTAGGTTTCACAGATACGCAGTATTTT,CASSVGFTDTQYF
NA,TRBV24-1,medium-sized,TRBJ2-5,TGTGCCACCAGTGATATAGCCGGGGCCGACGGGGAGACCCAGTACTTC,CATSDIAGADGETQYF
NA,TRBV6-2/TRBV6-3,few,TRBJ2-7,TGTGCCAGCAAGGAGCAGGTCGGGGATAGGTACGAGCAGTACTTC,CASKEQVGDRYEQYF
NA,TRBV9,few,TRBJ1-2,TGTGCCAGCAAGTCGATCGGAGCTGGCTATGGCTACACCTTC,CASKSIGAGYGYTF
NA,TRBV20-1,few,TRBJ2-5,TGCAGTGCTACCGGAATCTATGAGGGCGAGACCCAGTACTTC,CSATGIYEGETQYF